These 26 T cell receptor beta chains originate from one sample sequenced in a study of T cell responses to AZD1222 COVID-19 vaccine. Clones were sequenced by immunoSEQ multiplex PCR, and TCRdb holds only the in-frame ones, with some missing. The sample has about 85,000 clones; roughly 87% are singletons. Sample: peripheral blood, taken on day 0 of AZD1222 vaccination. These TCRs come from an adult in good health.

This chain connects TRBV5-8 to TRBJ1-2; TRBD1 is a possible D gene (6 bases). This CDR3 spans 13 amino acids. Trimming took off 4 bases at V and 7 bases at J, with 14 bases between the two ends. Germline V gene data show CDR1 as SGHTS and CDR2 as YDEGEE. CDR3 sequence reads: CASSLLQGSGYTF. The CDR3, as DNA: TGTGCCAGCAGCCTATTACAGGGAAGTGGCTACACCTTC.

The rearrangement uses TRBV5-1 and TRBJ2-2; D gene uncertain. The CDR3 consists of 13 residues. V dropped 4 bases and J dropped 7 bases, with 11 bases sitting between them. Germline CDR1 and CDR2: SGHRS and YFSETQ. CDR3 protein: CASSAAVGGELFF. The CDR3 nucleotides are TGCGCCAGCAGCGCAGCCGTAGGCGGGGAGCTGTTTTTT.

The chain is built from TRBV29-1 and TRBJ2-7, with a tentative D call TRBD2 (5 bases). V gave up 4 bases and J gave up 3 bases, with 13 bases separating them. This CDR3 is 13 amino acids long. Germline V lookup: CDR1 SQVTM, CDR2 ANQGSEA. As DNA, the CDR3 is TGCAGCGTTGTTACTAGTTATAGCTACGAGCAGTACTTC. It is translated as CSVVTSYSYEQYF.

The genes are TRBV7-9 and TRBJ2-1; 8 bases align to TRBD2. CDR3 size: 12 residues. CDR1 and CDR2 (germline): SEHNR, FQNEAQ (reference sequence). V gave up 6 bases and J gave up 8 bases; unmatched junction bases: 3. CDR3 in amino acids: CASSRGGDEQFF. The DNA for the CDR3 is TGTGCCAGCAGTCGGGGGGGAGATGAGCAGTTCTTC. Filled out from reference TRBV7-9 and TRBJ2-1, the complete variable domain reads DTGVSQNPRHKITKRGQNVTFRCDPISEHNRLYWYRQTLGQGPEFLTYFQNEAQLEKSRLLSDRFSAERPKGSFSTLEIQRTEQGDSAMYLCASSRGGDEQFFGPGTRLTVL.

The chain is built from TRBV7-9 and TRBJ2-1; 8 positions match TRBD1. The CDR3 covers 15 residues. Germline lookup yields CDR1 SEHNR and CDR2 FQNEAQ (reference sequence). The V and J ends lost 0 bases and 8 bases, in that order; junction bases with no gene match: 6. In nucleotides, the CDR3 is TGTGCCAGCAGCTTAGCGGGACAGGCGTCTGATGAGCAGTTCTTC. Amino acids: CASSLAGQASDEQFF.

The chain uses TRBV27 and TRBJ2-7, with a weak D call TRBD1 (6 bases). The ends were cut back, 2 bases at V and 0 bases at J, with 11 bases in the middle. CDR1 MNHEY and CDR2 SMNVEV come from the germline V gene (reference sequence). The CDR3 contains 15 residues. The DNA of the CDR3 is TGTGCCAGCAGTTTAACAGGGTCTATCTCCTACGAGCAGTACTTC. Protein product: CASSLTGSISYEQYF.

V gene TRBV24-1 combines with J gene TRBJ2-7; TRBD1 matches 8 bases. The germline V gene encodes CDR1 KGHDR and CDR2 SFDVKD. This CDR3 contains 16 residues. J lost 6 bases, V lost 0 bases, and 9 bases had no gene match. The CDR3 region is CATSDLDGTGSSEQYF. DNA for the CDR3: TGTGCCACCAGTGATTTGGACGGGACAGGCTCATCCGAGCAGTACTTC.

The CDR3 DNA sequence: TGTGCCAGCAGTGAAGTTGCCACGAACTCCTTCTTC. This gives the protein CASSEVATNSFF. This chain links TRBV6-1 with TRBJ2-1, with unresolved D. This CDR3 contains 12 residues. The ends were cut back, 1 base at V and 16 bases at J, with 14 bases in the middle. CDR1 and CDR2 (germline): MNHNS, SASEGT.

The V gene is TRBV4-1, the J gene TRBJ2-1; D not certain. This CDR3 has 17 amino acids. Per the germline V gene, CDR1 is MGHRA and CDR2 is YSYEKL. The V gene lost 4 bases and the J gene lost 0 bases, with 16 bases spanning the gap. DNA for the CDR3: TGCGCCAGCAGCCCTCCTGCGACCGATAGCTCCTACAATGAGCAGTTCTTC. It is translated as CASSPPATDSSYNEQFF.

In this sample, this clone turned up once. The V gene is TRBV19, the J gene TRBJ1-5; D not resolved. The germline gives CDR1 LNHDA, CDR2 SQIVND (reference sequence). The length of the CDR3 is 10 residues. Trimming left V 5 bases short and J 11 bases short, with 7 bases between. CDR3 nucleotides: TGTGCCAGTAGTTCCAGAGCCCAGCATTTT. It is translated as CASSSRAQHF.

The V gene is TRBV7-2, the J gene TRBJ2-1, with D hard to call. The CDR3 sequence is 13 residues long. CDR1 and CDR2 (germline): SGHTA, FQGNSA. Trimming took 0 bases from V and 7 from J, leaving 7 bases between them. The CDR3 bases are TGTGCCAGCAGCTTAGCGAGAGGAAATGAGCAGTTCTTC. The encoded protein is CASSLARGNEQFF.

In DNA, the CDR3 is TGTGCCAGCAGCCCCCGGACAGGGGCTAATGAAAAACTGTTTTTT. This gives the protein CASSPRTGANEKLFF. This chain uses TRBV9 with TRBJ1-4; 9 bases line up with TRBD1. This CDR3 has 15 amino acids. V lost 4 bases, J lost 3 bases, and 4 bases stayed unmatched. The germline gives CDR1 SGDLS, CDR2 YYNGEE. The entire variable domain, with the rest obtained from reference TRBV9 and TRBJ1-4, is as follows: DSGVTQTPKHLITATGQRVTLRCSPRSGDLSVYWYQQSLDQGLQFLIQYYNGEERAKGNILERFSAQQFPDLHSELNLSSLELGDSALYFCASSPRTGANEKLFFGSGTQLSVL.

The chain joins TRBV6-6 to TRBJ2-3; D gene uncertain. Between the trimmed V and J ends, which lost 5 bases and 4 bases, there was a span of 4 bases. CDR1 MNHNY and CDR2 SVGAGI come from the germline V gene (reference sequence). The CDR3 contains 11 residues. The CDR3 spells CASSASDTQYF. The CDR3 region has the DNA TGTGCCAGCAGTGCGTCAGATACGCAGTATTTT.

This chain connects TRBV7-9 to TRBJ1-2, with D uncertain. Between the trimmed V and J ends, which lost 5 bases and 0 bases, there was a span of 7 bases. The CDR3 contains 13 residues. Germline lookup yields CDR1 SEHNR and CDR2 FQNEAQ (reference sequence). CDR3 amino acids: CASSPSANYGYTF. In DNA, the CDR3 is TGTGCCAGCAGCCCCAGTGCTAACTATGGCTACACCTTC. The entire variable domain, with the rest obtained from reference TRBV7-9 and TRBJ1-2, is as follows: DTGVSQNPRHKITKRGQNVTFRCDPISEHNRLYWYRQTLGQGPEFLTYFQNEAQLEKSRLLSDRFSAERPKGSFSTLEIQRTEQGDSAMYLCASSPSANYGYTFGSGTRLTVV.

The V and J genes are TRBV9 and TRBJ1-2; the D gene is possibly TRBD1 (5 bases). Germline values: CDR1 SGDLS, CDR2 YYNGEE. The ends were cut back, 0 bases at V and 4 bases at J, with 16 bases in the middle. CDR3 length equals 16 residues. CDR3: CASSVGERGTRYGYTF. CDR3 nucleotides: TGTGCCAGCAGCGTAGGAGAACGTGGGACCCGCTATGGCTACACCTTC.

This clone was seen only a few times. The V gene is TRBV18, the J gene TRBJ2-1; 7 nucleotides line up with TRBD2. Germline-derived CDR1 and CDR2 are KGHSH and LQKENI. V was pared by 0 bases and J by 7 bases, with 6 bases of the junction left unmatched. This CDR3 spans 15 amino acids. CDR3 loop: CASSPPGLGGNEQFF. CDR3 in DNA: TGTGCCAGCTCACCACCGGGACTCGGGGGGAATGAGCAGTTCTTC. The variable domain in full, completed from reference TRBV18 and TRBJ2-1, reads NAGVMQNPRHLVRRRGQEARLRCSPMKGHSHVYWYRQLPEEGLKFMVYLQKENIIDESGMPKERFSAEFPKEGPSILRIQQVVRGDSAAYFCASSPPGLGGNEQFFGPGTRLTVL.

This sequence joins TRBV5-4 and TRBJ1-1; 7 bases fit TRBD1. This CDR3 spans 15 amino acids. CDR1 and CDR2 from the germline V gene are SGHNT and YYREEE (reference sequence). V lost 4 bases and J lost 0; bases outside the gene matches: 6. The DNA for the CDR3 is TGTGCCAGCAGCGGAACGACAGGGTTGAACACTGAAGCTTTCTTT. It codes for CASSGTTGLNTEAFF.

This clone was detected once. As DNA, the CDR3 is TGTGCCAGTAGTATCCTAGGACTGGGAGGGGCCAACGTCCTGACTTTC. It codes for CASSILGLGGANVLTF. The chain uses TRBV19 and TRBJ2-6; D might be TRBD2 (5 bases). The V gene lost 3 bases and the J gene lost 4 bases, with 13 bases spanning the gap. There are 16 residues in the CDR3. Germline V gives CDR1 LNHDA, CDR2 SQIVND (reference sequence).

The chain uses TRBV2 and TRBJ1-1, with unresolved D. The CDR3 extends over 14 amino acids. Trimming removed 7 bases from V and 4 bases from J, with 16 bases in between. Germline values: CDR1 SNHLY, CDR2 FYNNEI. In DNA, the CDR3 is TGTGCCAGCATCGCAGGTACGGTATTCACTGAAGCTTTCTTT. Translated, it gives CASIAGTVFTEAFF.

The genes are TRBV7-2 and TRBJ2-4; D call uncertain. The germline V gene has CDR1 SGHTA and CDR2 FQGNSA. V lost 1 base to trimming and J lost 5 bases, with 12 bases between them. CDR3 length: 15 residues. In DNA form, the CDR3 reads TGTGCCAGCAGCTTAGTTCTTGGGTCCGAAAACATTCAGTACTTC. The encoded protein is CASSLVLGSENIQYF.

The chain couples TRBV29-1 to TRBJ2-1, with TRBD1 identical over 9 bases. There are 13 residues in the CDR3. Trimming took 6 bases from V and 7 from J; bases not matched to a gene: 7. The V gene's germline CDR1 is SQVTM and CDR2 ANQGSEA. CDR3 sequence reads: CSVAQGAGNEQFF. In DNA, the CDR3 is TGCAGCGTAGCACAGGGGGCGGGTAATGAGCAGTTCTTC.

The genes are TRBV18 and TRBJ2-3; unclear D gene. V dropped 6 bases and J dropped 2 bases, with 6 bases sitting between them. The V gene's germline CDR1 is KGHSH and CDR2 LQKENI. This CDR3 comprises 12 residues. The CDR3 nucleotides read TGTGCCAGCTCCCGAAACACAGATACGCAGTATTTT. Its translation is CASSRNTDTQYF.

The V and J genes are TRBV7-9 and TRBJ2-6; D is perhaps TRBD1 (5 bases). Germline V gene data show CDR1 as SEHNR and CDR2 as FQNEAQ (reference sequence). This CDR3 is 16 amino acids long. V was trimmed by 5 bases and J by 0 bases, leaving 11 bases between them. The CDR3 region has the DNA TGTGCCAGCAGCCATACAGGTTTCTCTGGGGCCAACGTCCTGACTTTC. Protein product: CASSHTGFSGANVLTF.

The chain recombines TRBV28 with TRBJ2-7, with D perhaps matching TRBD2 (6 bases). Trimming cost V 2 bases and J 0 bases, with 11 bases left between them. This CDR3 comprises 15 residues. Germline CDR1 is MDHEN and CDR2 is SYDVKM. As DNA, the CDR3 is TGTGCCAGCAGTTTAGGTGGTAGCGGCTCCTACGAGCAGTACTTC. It translates to CASSLGGSGSYEQYF.

The V call is TRBV19, the J call TRBJ2-7; D unclear. This CDR3 has 13 amino acids. CDR1 is LNHDA, CDR2 SQIVND, per germline (reference sequence). V was cut by 3 bases and J by 7 bases, with 13 bases left in between. The CDR3 nucleotides are TGTGCCAGTAGTATGAAAAGTCCTCGGGAGCAGTACTTC. Translation gives CASSMKSPREQYF.

The chain couples TRBV28 to TRBJ1-2, with 7 bases identical to TRBD1. The CDR3 is 15 amino acids. Germline V gives CDR1 MDHEN, CDR2 SYDVKM. V trimming: 5 bases; J trimming: 6 bases; junction bases outside the gene matches: 12. Here the CDR3 DNA reads TGTGCCAGCAGTGCGACAGGGAAGTATGATGATGGCTACACCTTC. Its translation: CASSATGKYDDGYTF.